A single sample is the source of the 15 T cell receptor beta chains below, sequenced in a study of cytomegalovirus exposure and HLA in healthy donors. It was with 60 Vbeta and 13 Jbeta primers that the PCR ran. Here immunoSEQ multiplex PCR was the method, and the copy in TCRdb shows in-frame clones only, minus some. This sample has 100,000 or so clones, with 75% to 80% found just once. The sample taken for sequencing was PBMCs. These receptors originate from a male donor in good health and CMV-seropositive.

This clone came up a few times. The CDR3 region has the DNA TGTGCCAGCAGCCCCCTATCGAGCACAGATACGCAGTATTTT. Translated: CASSPLSSTDTQYF. The chain couples TRBV7-3 to TRBJ2-3; D is undetermined. Trimming pared 5 bases from V and 0 bases from J, leaving 9 bases between. In germline, CDR1 is SGHTA, CDR2 FQGTGA. The CDR3 is 14 residues long.

The chain uses TRBV5-1 and TRBJ1-1; 9 bases fit TRBD1. The V segment lost 0 bases and the J segment 4 bases; nucleotides outside the gene matches: 10. CDR1 SGHRS and CDR2 YFSETQ come from the germline V gene. The CDR3 is 17 amino acids. CDR3 region: CASSLDRQGEGGTEAFF. The CDR3 bases are TGCGCCAGCAGCTTGGACAGACAGGGGGAAGGCGGCACTGAAGCTTTCTTT.

The chain has TRBV27 and TRBJ2-1; 9 bases fit TRBD2. The germline gives CDR1 MNHEY, CDR2 SMNVEV (reference sequence). The CDR3 extends over 16 amino acids. Germline trimming cut 1 base from V and 7 bases from J; bases unmatched to any gene: 8. CDR3 coding DNA: TGTGCCAGCAGTTTATTCGCGGGAGGGCCGGGAAATGAGCAGTTCTTC. Its protein is CASSLFAGGPGNEQFF.

This chain joins TRBV4-2 and TRBJ2-2, with TRBD1 as a possible D gene (5 bases). The germline V gene has CDR1 LGHNA and CDR2 YNFKEQ. The CDR3 loop spans 17 amino acids. V lost 0 bases, J lost 5 bases, and 16 bases lay in between. The CDR3 is CASSQDRRRVGTGELFF. The DNA of the CDR3 is TGTGCCAGCAGCCAAGATCGTCGCAGGGTGGGGACCGGGGAGCTGTTTTTT.

This clone was counted only a few times. The chain links TRBV7-2 to TRBJ2-7; a weak D match, TRBD1 (6 bases). The length of the CDR3 is 15 residues. Trimming shortened V by 1 base and J by 8 bases, and 18 bases separated the two germline ends. Germline V CDR1 and CDR2: SGHTA, FQGNSA. The CDR3 DNA reads TGTGCCAGCAGCTTAGACAGGACAGCTCTACGAAAGCAGTACTTC. Translated: CASSLDRTALRKQYF. Filled out from reference TRBV7-2 and TRBJ2-7, the complete variable domain reads GAGVSQSPSNKVTEKGKDVELRCDPISGHTALYWYRQSLGQGLEFLIYFQGNSAPDKSGLPSDRFSAERTGGSVSTLTIQRTQQEDSAVYLCASSLDRTALRKQYFGPGTRLTVT.

The chain joins TRBV7-2 to TRBJ2-3; D may be TRBD2 (7 bases). CDR1 is SGHTA, CDR2 FQGNSA, per germline. The CDR3 runs 16 residues. Trimming cost V 5 bases and J 2 bases, with 17 bases left between them. The CDR3, as DNA: TGTGCCAGCAGCCCCGGGGGAGGGGGTTTCACAGATACGCAGTATTTT. Protein: CASSPGGGGFTDTQYF.

The CDR3 sequence is CAWTESRGYTF. The CDR3 DNA follows: TGTGCCTGGACCGAGAGTAGAGGCTACACCTTC. The chain joins TRBV30 to TRBJ1-2; D uncertain. V shed 4 bases and J shed 8 bases, with 11 bases lying between them. The CDR3 runs to 11 residues. In germline, CDR1 is GTSNPN, CDR2 SVGIG (reference sequence).

J is TRBJ1-1 and V is TRBV7-8; D gene uncertain. V was clipped by 3 bases and J by 4 bases, with 15 bases between them. The germline V gene has CDR1 SGHVS and CDR2 FQNEAQ. The CDR3 spans 15 residues. CDR3 amino acids: CASSFQLESGTEAFF. Written as DNA, the CDR3 is TGTGCCAGCAGCTTTCAATTGGAGTCTGGCACTGAAGCTTTCTTT. Full variable domain (remainder filled in from reference TRBV7-8 and TRBJ1-1): GAGVSQSPRYKVAKRGQDVALRCDPISGHVSLFWYQQALGQGPEFLTYFQNEAQLDKSGLPSDRFFAERPEGSVSTLKIQRTQQEDSAVYLCASSFQLESGTEAFFGQGTRLTVV.

The genes are TRBV13 and TRBJ2-5, with TRBD2 identical over 7 bases. The CDR3 contains 17 residues. V lost 5 bases and J lost 4; bases outside the gene matches: 16. Per germline, CDR1 PRHDT and CDR2 FYEKMQ (reference sequence). The CDR3 loop reads CASSQKPHGEGRETQYF. The CDR3 DNA follows: TGTGCCAGCAGCCAAAAGCCCCACGGGGAGGGGCGAGAGACCCAGTACTTC.

The gene calls are TRBV5-1 and TRBJ2-5, with D possibly matching TRBD1 (6 bases). This CDR3 region has 15 residues. Per germline, CDR1 SGHRS and CDR2 YFSETQ. V shed 0 bases and J shed 4 bases, with 13 bases lying between them. As DNA, the CDR3 is TGCGCCAGCAGCTTGGGACCAACAGGGAGAGAGACCCAGTACTTC. The encoded protein is CASSLGPTGRETQYF.

J is TRBJ2-1 and V is TRBV5-1; 11 bases align to TRBD2. This CDR3 comprises 17 residues. Germline assignment: CDR1 SGHRS and CDR2 YFSETQ. J lost 0 bases, V lost 7 bases, and 9 bases had no gene match. Here the CDR3 DNA reads TGCGCCAGCGGAGAACTAGCGGGAGCTTACTCCTACAATGAGCAGTTCTTC. Translation gives CASGELAGAYSYNEQFF.

The chain has TRBV5-1 and TRBJ1-4; 7 bases fit TRBD1. With V trimmed by 4 bases and J by 6 bases, 9 bases remained unmatched. The CDR3 extends over 15 amino acids. Germline V gene data show CDR1 as SGHRS and CDR2 as YFSETQ. CDR3 DNA: TGCGCCAGCAGCGTCTTACAGGGGTCTGATGAAAAACTGTTTTTT. It encodes CASSVLQGSDEKLFF.

The CDR3 loop is CASSTTKRRDLGEQFF. For the CDR3, the DNA is TGTGCCAGCAGCACGACGAAGAGGCGGGATCTGGGTGAGCAGTTCTTC. The chain recombines TRBV7-6 with TRBJ2-1; TRBD2 is a possible D gene (6 bases). The CDR3 totals 16 residues. Germline values: CDR1 SGHVS, CDR2 FNYEAQ. V was cut by 5 bases and J by 9 bases, with 23 bases left in between.

J is TRBJ2-3 and V is TRBV7-9; D perhaps matches TRBD2 (5 bases). Germline loops: CDR1 SEHNR, CDR2 FQNEAQ (reference sequence). This CDR3 has 14 amino acids. Trimming pared 1 base from V and 2 bases from J, leaving 7 bases between. The CDR3 nucleotides are TGTGCCAGCAGCTTAGGGACTTACACAGATACGCAGTATTTT. It translates to CASSLGTYTDTQYF.

The chain combines TRBV30 with TRBJ2-6, with D maybe TRBD1 (5 bases). There are 16 residues in the CDR3. Germline V gene data show CDR1 as GTSNPN and CDR2 as SVGIG (reference sequence). The germline V and J ends were trimmed by 3 bases and 4 bases, with 16 bases remaining between them. CDR3 coding DNA: TGTGCCTGGAGGGGGCTAACTCAAACAGGGGCCAACGTCCTGACTTTC. Its translation: CAWRGLTQTGANVLTF.